Each of the 28 T cell receptor beta chains below was sequenced from the same sample in a study of blood T cell repertoires in COVID-19. Clones were read by immunoSEQ multiplex PCR, and TCRdb kept only the in-frame ones, dropping some. The sample consists of about 180,000 clones, 65% to 90% of them appearing once. The source material was peripheral blood. The receptors were gathered from a human donor in a cohort sampled during active COVID-19.

The rearrangement links TRBV6-6 to TRBJ2-3; 14 bases agree with TRBD2. The CDR3 spans 16 residues. Germline V gene data show CDR1 as MNHNY and CDR2 as SVGAGI (reference sequence). V lost 6 bases to trimming and J lost 4 bases; unmatched junction nucleotides: 6. The CDR3 protein is CASSLGLAGDPDTQYF. In DNA, the CDR3 is TGTGCCAGCAGCCTGGGACTAGCGGGAGACCCAGATACGCAGTATTTT.

This clone was seen only a few times. The chain links TRBV28 to TRBJ2-1, with TRBD1 identical over 9 bases. V lost 6 bases to trimming and J lost 1 base; unmatched junction nucleotides: 7. This CDR3 is 16 amino acids long. Germline V lookup: CDR1 MDHEN, CDR2 SYDVKM. The CDR3 DNA reads as TGTGCCAGCAGCGAACCGACAGGGGGGTCCTACAATGAGCAGTTCTTC. Translation gives CASSEPTGGSYNEQFF.

The rearrangement links TRBV3-1 (or the pseudogene TRBV3-2) to TRBJ2-7, with 10 bases matching TRBD1. Germline values: CDR1 LGHDT, CDR2 YNNKEL (reference sequence). V gave up 3 bases and J gave up 5 bases; unmatched junction bases: 7. The CDR3 totals 15 residues. The CDR3 sequence: CASSHRPGTGDEQYF. CDR3 sequence (DNA): TGTGCCAGCAGCCATCGTCCCGGGACAGGGGACGAGCAGTACTTC.

The CDR3 protein is CASSPQRGGEPQHF. The CDR3 region has the DNA TGTGCCAGCAGCCCACAAAGGGGGGGTGAGCCCCAGCATTTT. The chain uses TRBV9 and TRBJ1-5; D is perhaps TRBD1 (6 bases). V was cut by 4 bases and J by 8 bases, with 16 bases left in between. The CDR3 totals 14 residues. Looked up from germline, CDR1 is SGDLS and CDR2 is YYNGEE.

The rearrangement links TRBV19 to TRBJ2-7; tentatively, D is TRBD1 (6 bases). V lost 2 bases, J lost 0 bases, and 11 bases lay in between. CDR1 and CDR2 (germline): LNHDA, SQIVND (reference sequence). The CDR3 runs 15 residues. The CDR3 DNA follows: TGTGCCAGTAGTATAAGGGACACGGCCTCCTACGAGCAGTACTTC. It encodes CASSIRDTASYEQYF. Filled out from reference TRBV19 and TRBJ2-7, the complete variable domain reads DGGITQSPKYLFRKEGQNVTLSCEQNLNHDAMYWYRQDPGQGLRLIYYSQIVNDFQKGDIAEGYSVSREKKESFPLTVTSAQKNPTAFYLCASSIRDTASYEQYFGPGTRLTVT.

The V call is TRBV9, the J call TRBJ2-5; D remains ambiguous. The V gene's germline CDR1 is SGDLS and CDR2 YYNGEE. There are 15 residues in the CDR3. Trimming took off 0 bases at V and 5 bases at J, with 14 bases between the two ends. The CDR3 sequence is CASSVAPTGTETQYF. The DNA of the CDR3 is TGTGCCAGCAGCGTAGCCCCCACGGGTACGGAGACCCAGTACTTC.

This clone has just a few counts. The V gene is TRBV6-2 or TRBV6-3, the J gene TRBJ1-5; D uncertain. Germline V gene sequence: CDR1 MNHEY, CDR2 SVGEGT. There are 12 residues in the CDR3. Trimming shortened V by 6 bases and J by 8 bases, and 11 bases separated the two germline ends. The CDR3 coding sequence is TGTGCCAGCAGCTCTGTCGGGGAGCCCCAGCATTTT. Amino acids: CASSSVGEPQHF.

The chain has TRBV7-3 and TRBJ2-1; 8 bases agree with TRBD1. Trimming at V came to 5 bases and at J to 4 bases, leaving 7 bases not matched to a gene. The CDR3 length is 15 residues. Germline lookup yields CDR1 SGHTA and CDR2 FQGTGA. The CDR3 here is CASSPTGGPYNEQFF. As DNA, the CDR3 is TGTGCCAGCAGCCCCACAGGGGGACCTTACAATGAGCAGTTCTTC.

The genes are TRBV18 and TRBJ2-7, with 8 bases identical to TRBD1. After removal of 3 bases from V and 7 bases from J, the junction contained 8 bases not matched to a gene. This CDR3 has 14 residues. Germline V CDR1 and CDR2: KGHSH, LQKENI. CDR3: CASSPVRGQGEQYF. The CDR3 nucleotides are TGTGCCAGCTCACCTGTCAGGGGGCAGGGGGAGCAGTACTTC.

The V call is TRBV5-6, the J call TRBJ1-2; D unresolved. The CDR3 has 13 amino acids. V was pared by 0 bases and J by 0 bases, with 3 bases between. Per germline, CDR1 SGHDT and CDR2 YYEEEE. The CDR3 spells CASSLGANYGYTF. The CDR3 nucleotides read TGTGCCAGCAGCTTGGGAGCTAACTATGGCTACACCTTC.

This clone occurred once. V usage is TRBV2 and J usage is TRBJ2-4; 16 nucleotides match TRBD2. J was trimmed by 8 bases and V by 6 bases; bases with no gene match: 13. The CDR3 has 18 amino acids. CDR1 and CDR2 (germline): SNHLY, FYNNEI. CDR3 residues: CASRTGTSGGVYVYIQYF. CDR3 nucleotide sequence: TGTGCCAGCAGGACTGGGACTAGCGGGGGGGTATACGTTTACATTCAGTACTTC.

The J gene is TRBJ1-4, the V gene TRBV5-5; D unclear. This CDR3 has 15 residues. The germline V and J ends were trimmed by 0 bases and 5 bases, with 11 bases remaining between them. Germline V gives CDR1 SGHKS, CDR2 YYEKEE (reference sequence). Here the CDR3 DNA reads TGTGCCAGCAGCTTGGGGAAATGGGCGAATGAAAAACTGTTTTTT. It specifies CASSLGKWANEKLFF.

V gene TRBV5-5 combines with J gene TRBJ2-5; D is possibly TRBD2 (6 bases). In germline, CDR1 is SGHKS, CDR2 YYEKEE (reference sequence). V gave up 1 base and J gave up 5 bases, with 9 bases separating them. CDR3 size: 13 residues. The CDR3 loop reads CASSLQAGETQYF. The DNA of the CDR3 is TGTGCCAGCAGCTTGCAGGCGGGGGAGACCCAGTACTTC.

J is TRBJ1-1 and V is TRBV3-1 (or the pseudogene TRBV3-2); perhaps TRBD1 as D (5 bases). This CDR3 is built from 16 residues. V was trimmed by 3 bases and J by 8 bases, leaving 22 bases between them. Germline loops: CDR1 LGHDT, CDR2 YNNKEL (reference sequence). The CDR3 here is CASSHPTSGKQAEAFF. The CDR3 region has the DNA TGTGCCAGCAGCCATCCTACTAGCGGAAAACAGGCGGAAGCTTTCTTT.

The chain recombines TRBV19 with TRBJ2-3, with TRBD2 matching over 15 bases. CDR1 is LNHDA, CDR2 SQIVND, per germline (reference sequence). This CDR3 comprises 15 residues. The CDR3 coding sequence is TGTGCAGCCGGGACTAGCGGGAGGTTCACAGATACGCAGTATTTT. Translation gives CAAGTSGRFTDTQYF.

V gene TRBV20-1 combines with J gene TRBJ2-7; 9 nucleotides align to TRBD2. Per the germline V gene, CDR1 is DFQATT and CDR2 is SNEGSKA (reference sequence). This CDR3 contains 14 residues. J was trimmed by 1 base and V by 3 bases; bases with no gene match: 4. The CDR3 bases are TGCAGTGCTAGTGGACTAGCGAATTCCTACGAGCAGTACTTC. This translates into CSASGLANSYEQYF.

This clone is a singleton in its sample. The chain couples TRBV5-1 to TRBJ2-3; 8 bases map to TRBD1. The CDR3 length is 15 residues. After removal of 3 bases from V and 2 bases from J, the junction contained 5 bases not matched to a gene. Germline CDR1 is SGHRS and CDR2 is YFSETQ. The CDR3 reads CASSWDRPITDTQYF. The DNA of the CDR3 is TGCGCCAGCAGCTGGGACAGGCCCATCACAGATACGCAGTATTTT.

The gene calls are TRBV5-1 and TRBJ2-5; 7 bases line up with TRBD2. The CDR3 is 15 amino acids. V trimming: 0 bases; J trimming: 4 bases; junction bases outside the gene matches: 6. CDR1 and CDR2 (germline): SGHRS, YFSETQ. DNA for the CDR3: TGCGCCAGCAGCTTGGGAGGGCCGGGAGGAGAGACCCAGTACTTC. It encodes CASSLGGPGGETQYF.

V gene TRBV19 combines with J gene TRBJ2-3; 10 positions match TRBD2. The germline gives CDR1 LNHDA, CDR2 SQIVND (reference sequence). The trim removed 5 bases at V and 0 bases at J, leaving 8 bases unmatched. This CDR3 spans 17 amino acids. CDR3 amino acids: CASSGGGLAPSTDTQYF. For the CDR3, the DNA is TGTGCCAGTAGTGGGGGGGGACTAGCGCCGAGCACAGATACGCAGTATTTT.

CDR3 protein: CASSVQQGNNQPQHF. In DNA, the CDR3 is TGTGCCAGTAGTGTTCAACAGGGAAACAATCAGCCCCAGCATTTT. This chain links TRBV19 with TRBJ1-5, with a possible D match to TRBD1 (6 bases). Per germline, CDR1 LNHDA and CDR2 SQIVND (reference sequence). V was trimmed by 5 bases and J by 3 bases, leaving 14 bases between them. The CDR3 consists of 15 residues.

This clone was seen only a few times. The chain joins TRBV5-4 to TRBJ1-3; no firm D call. V was pared by 3 bases and J by 3 bases, with 10 bases between. CDR1 and CDR2 from the germline V gene are SGHNT and YYREEE (reference sequence). The CDR3 runs 14 residues. The CDR3 coding sequence is TGTGCCAGCAGCTCCGACAATTTTGGAAACACCATATATTTT. This translates into CASSSDNFGNTIYF. Using reference TRBV5-4 and TRBJ1-3 for the parts outside the CDR3, the full variable domain is ETGVTQSPTHLIKTRGQQVTLRCSSQSGHNTVSWYQQALGQGPQFIFQYYREEENGRGNFPPRFSGLQFPNYSSELNVNALELDDSALYLCASSSDNFGNTIYFGEGSWLTVV.

This chain uses TRBV6-5 with TRBJ1-2; 12 bases align to TRBD1. V shed 4 bases and J 7 bases; nucleotides not matched to a gene: 4. The CDR3 spans 14 residues. Germline assignment: CDR1 MNHEY and CDR2 SVGAGI. The CDR3 DNA is TGTGCCAGCAGTTCCGGGACAGGGGGCCTTGGCTACACCTTC. Residues: CASSSGTGGLGYTF.

The rearrangement links TRBV7-9 to TRBJ1-2; D ambiguous. The V gene lost 3 bases and the J gene lost 8 bases, with 16 bases spanning the gap. CDR1 is SEHNR, CDR2 FQNEAQ, per germline (reference sequence). The CDR3 is 14 residues long. The CDR3 is CASSFNNLVGGYTF. CDR3 DNA sequence: TGTGCCAGCAGCTTTAACAATTTGGTTGGCGGCTACACCTTC.

In its sample, this clone was seen once. The V call is TRBV23-1, the J call TRBJ1-2, with TRBD1 as a possible D gene (6 bases). TRBV23-1 carries the ORF label, with uncertain function. The CDR3 is 16 residues long. Trimming stripped 6 bases from V and 0 bases from J, with 17 bases between. The CDR3 bases are TGCGCCAGCAGCCCCTCAGGGGACCGAGCTAACTATGGCTACACCTTC. Translated: CASSPSGDRANYGYTF.

V is TRBV6-2 or TRBV6-3 and J is TRBJ2-6; D is unclear. With 4 bases removed from V and 0 bases from J, the gap between germline ends came to 7 bases. The CDR3 has 15 residues. Germline-derived CDR1 and CDR2 are MNHEY and SVGEGT. This chain's CDR3 is CASSSRSSGANVLTF. CDR3 nucleotides: TGTGCCAGCAGTTCCCGGAGCTCTGGGGCCAACGTCCTGACTTTC.

In the case of this clone: Other nucleotide sequences in the sample specify the same CDR3. The genes are TRBV11-2 and TRBJ2-7, with D perhaps matching TRBD1 (6 bases). The CDR3 length is 14 residues. The germline gives CDR1 SGHAT, CDR2 FQNNGV. Trimming took off 1 base at V and 2 bases at J, with 9 bases between the two ends. The CDR3 reads CASSLGQGTYEQYF. CDR3 in DNA: TGTGCCAGCAGCTTAGGGCAGGGGACCTACGAGCAGTACTTC.

This rearrangement joins TRBV28 to TRBJ2-4, with 7 positions matching TRBD1. Germline V gives CDR1 MDHEN, CDR2 SYDVKM. V dropped 5 bases and J dropped 8; count of bases not matched to a gene: 0. There are 11 residues in the CDR3. Here the CDR3 DNA reads TGTGCCAGCAGTGACAGGGACATTCAGTACTTC. Translation gives CASSDRDIQYF.

The V gene is TRBV6-1, the J gene TRBJ2-7; D may be TRBD1 (6 bases). The V end was cut by 3 bases, the J end by 1 base, with 7 bases between. The germline gives CDR1 MNHNS, CDR2 SASEGT. There are 13 residues in the CDR3. The CDR3 bases are TGTGCCAGCAGTGAGCAGGGGTCCTACGAGCAGTACTTC. This translates into CASSEQGSYEQYF.